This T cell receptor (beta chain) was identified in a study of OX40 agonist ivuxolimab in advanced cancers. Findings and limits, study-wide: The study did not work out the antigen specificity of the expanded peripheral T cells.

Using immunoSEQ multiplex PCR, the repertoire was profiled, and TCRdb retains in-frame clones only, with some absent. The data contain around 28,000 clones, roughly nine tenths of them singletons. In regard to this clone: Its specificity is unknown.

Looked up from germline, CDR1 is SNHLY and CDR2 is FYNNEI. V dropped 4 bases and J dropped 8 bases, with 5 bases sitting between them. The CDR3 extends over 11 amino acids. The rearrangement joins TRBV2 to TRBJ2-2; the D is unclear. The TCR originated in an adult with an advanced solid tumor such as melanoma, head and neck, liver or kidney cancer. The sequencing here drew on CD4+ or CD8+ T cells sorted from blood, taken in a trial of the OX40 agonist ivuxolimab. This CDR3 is CASSVPGELFF. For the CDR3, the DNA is TGTGCCAGCAGTGTACCTGGGGAGCTGTTTTTT.